The next 2 T cell receptor beta chains were all read from a single sample in a study of post-analysis software for immune sequencing data. Overall study results and limits: Five TRBV segments, including TRBV5-6, TRBV5-1 and TRBV20-1, were more frequent in patients than controls.

Unique molecular identifiers were present in the TCR beta cDNA libraries. TCRdb ran MiXCR on the PCR reads and lists one entry per CDR3 protein. In the table there are 750,000 to 950,000 distinct CDR3 sequences, about 50% of which are singletons. Antigens for these TCRs are unknown. Sequenced: blood. The receptors come from a girl between 10 and 17 years old with multiple sclerosis.

This chain uses TRBV6-5 with TRBJ2-5; 10 positions agree with TRBD2. Losses at the gene ends were 7 bases for V and 1 base for J; bases not matched to a gene: 6. Germline CDR1 reads MNHEY; CDR2 reads SVGAGI. The CDR3 has 15 amino acids. The CDR3 is CASKLAGGLQETQYF. The CDR3 DNA is TGTGCCAGCAAATTAGCGGGGGGCCTCCAAGAGACCCAGTACTTC.

The V gene is TRBV12-5, the J gene TRBJ2-5, with D possibly being TRBD1 or TRBD2 (5 bases each). V lost 0 bases and J 1 base, leaving 9 bases between the germline ends. There are 15 residues in the CDR3. From germline, CDR1 is LGHNT and CDR2 FRNRAP. CDR3 amino acids: CASGLVRGTQETQYF. The CDR3 DNA sequence: TGTGCTAGTGGTTTGGTACGGGGCACCCAAGAGACCCAGTACTTC.